These 29 T cell receptor beta chains were sequenced from one sample in a study of early T cells in non-severe SARS-CoV-2 infection. TCRdb recomputed calls from the 5' RACE reads with MiXCR, one row per CDR3 protein. The sample records tens of thousands of distinct CDR3 sequences, approximately 16% being singletons. This specimen consisted of whole blood, obtained at baseline. The receptors derive from an adult who was a healthcare worker with PCR-confirmed SARS-CoV-2 infection or an uninfected control (not recorded which).

This clonotype was counted at least ten times. The chain joins TRBV6-2 or TRBV6-3 to TRBJ2-7, with no clear D. Germline V CDR1 and CDR2: MNHEY, SVGEGT. The CDR3 length is 12 residues. V was shortened by 2 bases and J by 3 bases, with 5 bases between the two germline ends. The CDR3 nucleotides read TGTGCCAGCAGTTACCCACGCTACGAGCAGTACTTC. It specifies CASSYPRYEQYF.

This clonotype occurred a few times. This rearrangement joins TRBV28 to TRBJ2-7; no clear D gene. V was cut by 7 bases and J by 3 bases, with 13 bases left in between. This CDR3 comprises 13 residues. Germline CDR1 and CDR2: MDHEN and SYDVKM. The CDR3 protein is CASILRSRYEQYF. The CDR3 nucleotides read TGTGCCAGCATCCTCCGATCCCGCTACGAGCAGTACTTC.

V gene TRBV27 combines with J gene TRBJ1-6, with a weak D call TRBD1 (6 bases). V was shortened by 5 bases and J by 10 bases, with 12 bases between the two germline ends. The CDR3 consists of 13 residues. Germline assignment: CDR1 MNHEY and CDR2 SMNVEV (reference sequence). The CDR3 region is CASSAGGGSPLHF. The CDR3 DNA follows: TGTGCCAGCAGTGCCGGGGGCGGCTCACCCCTCCACTTT.

This clonotype was seen more than once but under ten times. In nucleotides, the CDR3 is TGTGCCAGCAGCTCAAAGGCAGGGTCTTCTGAAGCTTTCTTT. This codes for CASSSKAGSSEAFF. This chain joins TRBV7-9 and TRBJ1-1; tentative D call: TRBD1 (5 bases). Trimming shortened V by 4 bases and J by 6 bases, and 15 bases separated the two germline ends. The CDR3 spans 14 residues. Germline V gene sequence: CDR1 SEHNR, CDR2 FQNEAQ (reference sequence).

The chain combines TRBV28 with TRBJ2-3, with D unclear. CDR1 and CDR2 from the germline V gene are MDHEN and SYDVKM. The CDR3 spans 12 residues. Trimming pared 7 bases from V and 2 bases from J, leaving 7 bases between. CDR3 nucleotide sequence: TGTGCCAGCACCCCCAACACAGATACGCAGTATTTT. Translating it yields CASTPNTDTQYF.

The chain links TRBV12-3 or TRBV12-4 to TRBJ1-1, with no clear D. The V and J ends lost 6 bases and 7 bases respectively, with 12 bases between them. The CDR3 spans 12 residues. CDR3 protein: CASSTRLYEAFF. In DNA, the CDR3 is TGTGCCAGCAGCACCCGACTTTATGAAGCTTTCTTT.

This clonotype was seen at least ten times. V is TRBV6-4 and J is TRBJ2-1; 15 bases line up with TRBD2. Trimming at V came to 6 bases and at J to 8 bases, leaving 2 bases not matched to a gene. The length of the CDR3 is 14 residues. CDR1 is MRHNA and CDR2 is SNTAGT in the germline V gene. DNA of the CDR3: TGTGCCAGCAGCGGACTAGCGGGAGGGCATGAGCAGTTCTTC. Residues: CASSGLAGGHEQFF.

The V call is TRBV7-9, the J call TRBJ2-3; TRBD1 is a possible D gene (5 bases). This CDR3 is built from 14 residues. V dropped 4 bases and J dropped 4 bases, with 12 bases sitting between them. Germline CDR1 SEHNR, CDR2 FQNEAQ (reference sequence). The CDR3 region has the DNA TGTGCCAGCAGCTCTCGACAGTTAGCAGATACGCAGTATTTT. As protein: CASSSRQLADTQYF.

The chain has TRBV7-9 and TRBJ2-2, with no clear D. There are 11 residues in the CDR3. Trimming shortened V by 5 bases and J by 6 bases, and 4 bases separated the two germline ends. Germline loops: CDR1 SEHNR, CDR2 FQNEAQ (reference sequence). The CDR3 DNA reads as TGTGCCAGCAGCGAATCCGGGGAGCTGTTTTTT. Translating it yields CASSESGELFF.

V and J are TRBV20-1 and TRBJ2-7; TRBD2 is a possible D gene (6 bases). Germline V gives CDR1 DFQATT, CDR2 SNEGSKA (reference sequence). This CDR3 contains 15 residues. With 5 bases removed from V and 4 bases from J, the gap between germline ends came to 21 bases. The CDR3 loop is CSALGLVRRGYEQYF. The CDR3 DNA follows: TGCAGTGCTTTAGGACTTGTCAGGCGGGGTTACGAGCAGTACTTC.

There are a few counts of this clonotype. The CDR3 DNA reads TGTGCCAGCACCAACGGGGAGTTTGGAGGGGAGCTGTTTTTT. It specifies CASTNGEFGGELFF. This chain connects TRBV6-2 or TRBV6-3 to TRBJ2-2; D may be TRBD2 (5 bases). Trimming shortened V by 7 bases and J by 8 bases, and 17 bases separated the two germline ends. Germline-derived CDR1 and CDR2 are MNHEY and SVGEGT. The CDR3 length is 14 residues.

This clonotype has ten or more counts. The chain recombines TRBV20-1 with TRBJ2-7, with a tentative D call TRBD1 (6 bases). Germline CDR1 and CDR2: DFQATT and SNEGSKA (reference sequence). Trimming pared 3 bases from V and 5 bases from J, leaving 11 bases between. This CDR3 region has 12 residues. CDR3 nucleotides: TGCAGTGCTAGCCGGGACAAGCACGAGCAGTACTTC. Encoded protein: CSASRDKHEQYF.

The chain couples TRBV5-4 to TRBJ2-2, with a tentative D call TRBD2 (5 bases). The V gene's germline CDR1 is SGHNT and CDR2 YYREEE (reference sequence). The V and J ends lost 1 base and 7 bases respectively, with 17 bases between them. This CDR3 comprises 16 residues. The CDR3 sequence: CASSLNHEGVGGELFF. The CDR3 DNA reads as TGTGCCAGCAGCTTGAATCACGAGGGCGTCGGCGGGGAGCTGTTTTTT.

This clonotype has a handful of counts. V usage is TRBV19 and J usage is TRBJ2-2, with a weak D call TRBD2 (6 bases). Germline CDR1 is LNHDA and CDR2 is SQIVND (reference sequence). V was trimmed by 4 bases and J by 6 bases, leaving 12 bases between them. The CDR3 is 14 residues long. CDR3 in DNA: TGTGCCAGTAGTAGAGGGAGGTTCGCCGGGGAGCTGTTTTTT. Its translation is CASSRGRFAGELFF.

The chain combines TRBV27 with TRBJ2-1, with D perhaps matching TRBD2 (5 bases). In germline, CDR1 is MNHEY, CDR2 SMNVEV (reference sequence). There are 12 residues in the CDR3. V lost 2 bases, J lost 6 bases, and 5 bases lay in between. CDR3 region: CASSLRGNEQFF. The DNA of the CDR3 is TGTGCCAGCAGTTTACGGGGCAATGAGCAGTTCTTC.

The rearrangement uses TRBV12-3 or TRBV12-4 and TRBJ2-1, with 8 bases that match TRBD2. The V gene end was trimmed by 1 base and the J gene end by 6 bases; junction bases not matched to a gene: 5. The CDR3 has 15 residues. The CDR3 DNA is TGTGCCAGCAGTTTAGGGACTAGCAATCTCAATGAGCAGTTCTTC. As protein: CASSLGTSNLNEQFF.

Regarding this clonotype: Germline and junction disagree at one end, which may indicate a read error. V is TRBV7-9 and J is TRBJ2-7; perhaps TRBD1 as D (5 bases). CDR1 and CDR2 from the germline V gene are SEHNR and FQNEAQ (reference sequence). The CDR3 spans 12 residues. This chain's CDR3 is CAGSLGANEQYF. The CDR3 DNA reads TGTGCCGGCAGCTTAGGGGCGAACGAGCAGTACTTC.

The V call is TRBV5-6, the J call TRBJ1-2; tentatively, D is TRBD1 (5 bases). The CDR3 contains 14 residues. CDR1 SGHDT and CDR2 YYEEEE come from the germline V gene. V lost 1 base and J lost 4, with 11 bases in between. Here the CDR3 reads CASSLMGPAYGYTF. The CDR3 coding sequence is TGTGCCAGCAGCTTGATGGGGCCGGCCTATGGCTACACCTTC.

In this sample, this clonotype turned up many times. The chain employs TRBV28 and TRBJ2-7; a possible D gene is TRBD1 (5 bases). Germline V lookup: CDR1 MDHEN, CDR2 SYDVKM. The CDR3 has 14 residues. With 1 base removed from V and 5 bases from J, the gap between germline ends came to 12 bases. This CDR3 is CASSLFRRVNEQYF. CDR3 DNA: TGTGCCAGCAGTTTATTTCGCAGGGTAAACGAGCAGTACTTC.

The table lists this clonotype with a few counts. J is TRBJ2-5 and V is TRBV7-9; D gene uncertain. The CDR3 length is 14 residues. In germline, CDR1 is SEHNR, CDR2 FQNEAQ (reference sequence). Trimming took off 2 bases at V and 5 bases at J, with 12 bases between the two ends. CDR3 nucleotides: TGTGCCAGCAGCTTAAGGAGAAGCAGGGAGACCCAGTACTTC. Translating it yields CASSLRRSRETQYF.

V and J are TRBV4-3 and TRBJ2-3, with D tentatively TRBD2 (6 bases). Germline CDR1 and CDR2: LGHNA and YSLEER. The V end was cut by 0 bases, the J end by 4 bases, with 11 bases between. The CDR3 has 15 amino acids. The CDR3 reads CASSQEAAGPDTQYF. Written as DNA, the CDR3 is TGCGCCAGCAGCCAAGAGGCGGCGGGACCAGATACGCAGTATTTT.

This clonotype was detected a few times. This sequence joins TRBV11-2 and TRBJ2-7, with 13 bases lining up with TRBD2. V lost 5 bases, J lost 4 bases, and 8 bases stayed unmatched. CDR1 and CDR2 from the germline V gene are SGHAT and FQNNGV. The CDR3 consists of 16 residues. CDR3 bases: TGTGCCAGCAGCCCGGGGACTAGCGGGACAACTTACGAGCAGTACTTC. Encoded protein: CASSPGTSGTTYEQYF.

This clonotype came up many times. The chain combines TRBV7-6 with TRBJ1-3; weak D call: TRBD1 (5 bases). Germline V gene sequence: CDR1 SGHVS, CDR2 FNYEAQ. The CDR3 spans 14 residues. V was pared by 3 bases and J by 3 bases, with 9 bases between. In DNA form, the CDR3 reads TGTGCCAGCAGCTTGGGGACTTATGGAAACACCATATATTTT. Protein product: CASSLGTYGNTIYF.

Written as DNA, the CDR3 is TGCAGTGCTAGGAGGACAGTCCCCTACAATGAGCAGTTCTTC. Protein: CSARRTVPYNEQFF. V gene TRBV20-1 combines with J gene TRBJ2-1; TRBD1 might be the D (6 bases). Germline loops: CDR1 DFQATT, CDR2 SNEGSKA (reference sequence). V was clipped by 3 bases and J by 2 bases, with 11 bases between them. The CDR3 has 14 residues.

Only a few counts were recorded for this clonotype. The chain links TRBV7-9 to TRBJ1-5; D gene ambiguous. CDR3 size: 14 residues. Germline CDR1 and CDR2: SEHNR and FQNEAQ (reference sequence). Trimming stripped 1 base from V and 3 bases from J, with 7 bases between. In DNA, the CDR3 is TGTGCCAGCAGCTTAGGCGGACCCAATCAGCCCCAGCATTTT. Amino acids: CASSLGGPNQPQHF.

The chain employs TRBV27 and TRBJ2-1; 10 bases align to TRBD2. CDR1 MNHEY and CDR2 SMNVEV come from the germline V gene (reference sequence). The V segment lost 5 bases and the J segment 6 bases; nucleotides outside the gene matches: 7. This CDR3 contains 15 residues. CDR3 in DNA: TGTGCCAGCAGTCCCCTAGCGGGAGTGGGCAATGAGCAGTTCTTC. Translated: CASSPLAGVGNEQFF.

There are a few counts of this clonotype. The chain recombines TRBV4-3 with TRBJ1-3, with D unclear. The germline CDR1 and CDR2 sequences are LGHNA and YSLEER. Between the trimmed V and J ends, which lost 4 bases and 0 bases, there was a span of 10 bases. The CDR3 spans 15 residues. In DNA form, the CDR3 reads TGCGCCAGCAGCCCAGAAACAGTCTCTGGAAACACCATATATTTT. This codes for CASSPETVSGNTIYF.

This clonotype has just a few counts. The chain combines TRBV28 with TRBJ2-7, with D possibly being TRBD1 (5 bases). The CDR3 loop spans 14 amino acids. Trimming cost V 5 bases and J 2 bases, with 13 bases left between them. The germline V gene encodes CDR1 MDHEN and CDR2 SYDVKM. CDR3 coding DNA: TGTGCCAGCAGTAAGTCTAGACAGCCCTACGAGCAGTACTTC. This sequence encodes CASSKSRQPYEQYF.

This clonotype has more than one count but fewer than ten. This sequence joins TRBV6-5 and TRBJ1-1; tentative D call: TRBD1 (5 bases). Per germline, CDR1 MNHEY and CDR2 SVGAGI. V was shortened by 4 bases and J by 0 bases, with 9 bases between the two germline ends. This CDR3 is 14 amino acids long. The CDR3 nucleotides read TGTGCCAGCAGTTCCCCAGGGATGAACACTGAAGCTTTCTTT. Translation: CASSSPGMNTEAFF.